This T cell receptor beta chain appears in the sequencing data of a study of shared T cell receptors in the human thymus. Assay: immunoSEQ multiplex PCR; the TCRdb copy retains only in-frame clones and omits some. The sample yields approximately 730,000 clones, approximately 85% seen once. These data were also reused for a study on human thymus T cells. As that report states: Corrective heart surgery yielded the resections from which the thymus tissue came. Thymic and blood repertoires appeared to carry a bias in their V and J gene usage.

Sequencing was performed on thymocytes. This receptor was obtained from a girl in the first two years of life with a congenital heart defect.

CDR3: CASSPIGQSITEAFF. In DNA, the CDR3 is TGTGCCAGCTCACCAATCGGACAGAGCATCACTGAAGCTTTCTTT. The chain links TRBV18 to TRBJ1-1; D is perhaps TRBD1 (6 bases). The CDR3 consists of 15 residues. V gave up 2 bases and J gave up 4 bases, with 14 bases separating them. Germline loops: CDR1 KGHSH, CDR2 LQKENI.